Presented here are 25 T cell receptor beta chains from one specimen sequenced in a study of T cell clusters in autoimmune cytopenias. One tube held mixed TRB-A and TRB-B primer pools for touch-down PCR. TCRdb reprocessed the multiplex PCR reads and keeps a single row for each CDR3 protein, giving no DNA. This sample's clone table lists over 9,000 distinct CDR3 sequences. TRB was amplified from approximately 250 ng of peripheral blood genomic DNA per sample. Sequencing was done on a sample of peripheral blood. All receptors come from a human donor with an autoimmune cytopenia or autoimmune hepatitis (not recorded which).

CDR3 amino acids: CASSKGTGEPYAEQYF. The chain is built from TRBV19 and TRBJ2-7; TCRdb's assignment of TRBD1 cannot be checked, as there is no DNA. The CDR3 sequence is 16 residues long. Germline-derived CDR1 and CDR2 are LNHDA and SQIVND (reference sequence).

The rearrangement joins TRBV19 to TRBJ2-3. Germline CDR1 LNHDA, CDR2 SQIVND (reference sequence). This CDR3 region has 15 residues. CDR3 in amino acids: CASSISSTSTDTQYF.

This clonotype is medium-sized by frequency. V gene TRBV6-1 combines with J gene TRBJ1-4; TCRdb names TRBD1, which stays unverified in the absence of DNA. The CDR3 sequence is 15 residues long. Per germline, CDR1 MNHNS and CDR2 SASEGT. The CDR3 loop reads CASSEGQAPNEKLFF.

This clonotype counts as medium-sized by frequency. The V call is TRBV6-1, the J call TRBJ2-7; TCRdb's D call, TRBD1, is unchecked because there is no DNA. CDR1 is MNHNS and CDR2 is SASEGT in the germline V gene. This CDR3 spans 15 amino acids. The CDR3 loop is CASSVGQGRAYEQYF.

V gene TRBV29-1 combines with J gene TRBJ2-7; there is no DNA to check the TCRdb D call of TRBD1. Germline-derived CDR1 and CDR2 are SQVTM and ANQGSEA. CDR3 length equals 13 residues. The CDR3 region is CSVDRTGAGEQYF.

The chain uses TRBV6-1 and TRBJ1-4. Germline assignment: CDR1 MNHNS and CDR2 SASEGT. This CDR3 has 13 residues. The CDR3 region is CASSGATNEKLFF.

CDR3 region: CASSLRESWAKNIQYF. The chain recombines TRBV7-2 with TRBJ2-4; TCRdb returns TRBD2, unconfirmable since there is no DNA. CDR1 is SGHTA, CDR2 FQGNSA, per germline. The CDR3 runs to 16 residues.

This chain uses TRBV6-6 with TRBJ2-1; the D gene TCRdb calls, TRBD2, cannot be checked with no DNA. CDR1 is MNHNY and CDR2 is SVGAGI in the germline V gene (reference sequence). The CDR3 is 16 amino acids. The CDR3 loop is CASKRTSGSSYNEQFF.

The CDR3 protein is CSASSGERLYNEQFF. This chain uses TRBV20-1 with TRBJ2-1; as DNA is missing, the TRBD1 call by TCRdb cannot be tested. The CDR3 sequence is 15 residues long. CDR1 and CDR2 from the germline V gene are DFQATT and SNEGSKA (reference sequence).

This clonotype counts as medium-sized (0.01 to 0.1%) by frequency. This chain connects TRBV7-9 to TRBJ1-2; there is no DNA to check the TCRdb D call of TRBD1. Per the germline V gene, CDR1 is SEHNR and CDR2 is FQNEAQ (reference sequence). This CDR3 has 12 residues. The CDR3 sequence: CASRQGANGYTF.

The rearrangement joins TRBV7-2 to TRBJ2-7; TCRdb indicates TRBD2, and absent DNA this call remains unverified. This CDR3 has 14 amino acids. Germline V lookup: CDR1 SGHTA, CDR2 FQGNSA. The CDR3 here is CASSLVPRGNEQYF.

V usage is TRBV5-6 and J usage is TRBJ2-1; TCRdb's D call of TRBD1 is untestable without DNA. This CDR3 is 15 amino acids long. The germline gives CDR1 SGHDT, CDR2 YYEEEE. CDR3 region: CASSHGQGAEGEQFF.

The rearrangement joins TRBV14 to TRBJ2-3. Germline V gene sequence: CDR1 SGHDN, CDR2 FVKESK. CDR3 size: 15 residues. CDR3 residues: CASSQDRSRTDTQYF.

Its frequency marks this clonotype as medium-sized. The chain is built from TRBV27 and TRBJ2-1; TCRdb proposes TRBD2, but this gene call is untestable without DNA. The CDR3 is made up of 12 amino acids. Germline lookup yields CDR1 MNHEY and CDR2 SMNVEV (reference sequence). CDR3 protein: CASSSGTFKQFF.

The CDR3: CASSFVGRGLSGTEAFF. The chain recombines TRBV5-1 with TRBJ1-1. The germline V gene has CDR1 SGHRS and CDR2 YFSETQ. There are 17 residues in the CDR3.

The chain is built from TRBV6-4 and TRBJ2-3. Per the germline V gene, CDR1 is MRHNA and CDR2 is SNTAGT. The length of the CDR3 is 14 residues. The CDR3 region is CASSEGGYTDTQYF.

The chain carries TRBV12-3 or TRBV12-4 and TRBJ1-2. The CDR3 covers 15 residues. The CDR3 sequence is CASSLSEAVWEGYTF.

This chain links TRBV5-5 with TRBJ1-4; TCRdb calls TRBD1, which cannot be checked without DNA. The CDR3 has 14 amino acids. Looked up from germline, CDR1 is SGHKS and CDR2 is YYEKEE (reference sequence). CDR3 amino acids: CASSRGQLNEKLFF.

This chain connects TRBV6-6 to TRBJ1-5; TCRdb reports TRBD1, a call that lacks DNA to check it against. Germline V gene lookup returns CDR1 MNHNY and CDR2 SVGAGI (reference sequence). This CDR3 has 15 residues. The CDR3 reads CASSHPGGGNQPQHF.

This chain links TRBV19 with TRBJ1-5; TCRdb returns TRBD1, unconfirmable since there is no DNA. In germline, CDR1 is LNHDA, CDR2 SQIVND (reference sequence). The CDR3 totals 16 residues. CDR3 protein: CASSMGVFQEGQPQHF.

This sequence joins TRBV6-1 and TRBJ1-1. This CDR3 is 13 amino acids long. The germline V gene has CDR1 MNHNS and CDR2 SASEGT. CDR3 amino acids: CASTWEGNTKAFF.

The chain's CDR3 is CASVNRDRGPNEQFF. The gene calls are TRBV7-2 and TRBJ2-1; lacking DNA, the TRBD1 call made by TCRdb goes unchecked. Germline CDR1 SGHTA, CDR2 FQGNSA. This CDR3 is 15 amino acids long.

V is TRBV7-2 and J is TRBJ2-2; absent DNA, TCRdb's TRBD1 call cannot be checked. CDR3 size: 16 residues. Germline V lookup: CDR1 SGHTA, CDR2 FQGNSA. CDR3: CASSLAGGWSTGELFF.

Frequency places this clonotype as medium-sized. The rearrangement joins TRBV29-1 to TRBJ1-2; with no DNA, the TCRdb D assignment of TRBD1 cannot be verified. The CDR3 covers 13 residues. The germline gives CDR1 SQVTM, CDR2 ANQGSEA. This CDR3 is CSVGPGQGDGYTF.

CDR3 protein: CASSPNRRDNLEQYF. This chain links TRBV6-5 with TRBJ2-7; checking the TCRdb D call of TRBD1 is not possible without DNA. Germline V gene data show CDR1 as MNHEY and CDR2 as SVGAGI. This CDR3 has 15 residues.